The clone carrying this T cell receptor (beta chain) has just a few counts. Its antigen is not known. This specimen belongs to a study of T-cell memory formation after mild COVID-19. A 5'RACE reaction primed in the constant segment made cDNA libraries of TCR alpha and TCR beta, and these carried sample barcodes and UMIs. TCRdb fed the 5' RACE reads into MiXCR, producing one record per CDR3 protein. The sample shows fewer than 75,000 distinct CDR3 sequences, about 12% of them seen only once. This CDR3 comprises 18 residues. The J segment lost 0 bases and the V segment lost 6 bases, leaving 12 bases of the junction unmatched. The germline V gene encodes CDR1 MNHEY and CDR2 SVGEGT. The study, taken as a whole, reports: Mainly CM and EM harbored the contracting CD4+ clones; mainly EMRA harbored the CD8+ ones. Among clones contracting day 15 to 85, CD4/CD8 was balanced, whereas later expanders leaned CD4+.

The sample consisted of PBMCs or a T cell subset sorted from them (not recorded which). The V gene is TRBV6-2 or TRBV6-3, the J gene TRBJ2-2, with 8 nucleotides matching TRBD2. The TCR originated in a man aged 18 to 30 who had mild COVID-19 (a few samples of this study predate the infection). Cell type and time point are not known. The CDR3 DNA reads TGTGCCAGCAGCATGAGTGGCCGCGGGGGGCCGAACACCGGGGAGCTGTTTTTT. Translated: CASSMSGRGGPNTGELFF.